The 29 T cell receptor beta chains listed next were all sequenced from one sample in a study of T cells after yellow fever vaccination. TCRdb used MiXCR to reprocess the 5' RACE reads, holding one entry per CDR3 protein. The sample lists more than 450,000 distinct CDR3 sequences; around a fifth were seen once. The material sequenced was PBMCs, taken roughly 20 days after the first yellow fever vaccination. Receptors were obtained from a man aged 18-30 years who received the YFV17D yellow fever vaccine.

V is TRBV11-1 and J is TRBJ1-4; D is uncertain. Trimming pared 1 base from V and 5 bases from J, leaving 20 bases between. The CDR3 totals 18 residues. Germline values: CDR1 SGHAT, CDR2 FQDESV (reference sequence). The CDR3, as DNA: TGTGCCAGCAGCTTAGAGTCGTCGTGGTATATCGGGAATGAAAAACTGTTTTTT. This sequence encodes CASSLESSWYIGNEKLFF. Complete variable domain (other parts from reference TRBV11-1 and TRBJ1-4): EAEVAQSPRYKITEKSQAVAFWCDPISGHATLYWYRQILGQGPELLVQFQDESVVDDSQLPKDRFSAERLKGVDSTLKIQPAELGDSAMYLCASSLESSWYIGNEKLFFGSGTQLSVL.

This chain links TRBV28 with TRBJ1-6; TRBD1 agrees at 7 bases. V lost 1 base and J lost 0; bases outside the gene matches: 6. CDR1 and CDR2 from the germline V gene are MDHEN and SYDVKM. CDR3 length: 18 residues. DNA for the CDR3: TGTGCCAGCAGTTTATTAGTGGACAGGTTCTCCTATAATTCACCCCTCCACTTT. Amino acid sequence: CASSLLVDRFSYNSPLHF.

The V gene is TRBV2, the J gene TRBJ2-3, with 13 bases matching TRBD2. Germline values: CDR1 SNHLY, CDR2 FYNNEI. The V and J ends lost 7 bases and 7 bases, in that order; junction bases with no gene match: 5. This CDR3 has 14 amino acids. The CDR3 region has the DNA TGTGCCAGCATCCAACTAGCGGGGGGGAATACGCAGTATTTT. Its protein product is CASIQLAGGNTQYF.

The chain links TRBV7-9 to TRBJ2-2, with D possibly TRBD1 on 5 matching bases. The V end was cut by 7 bases, the J end by 0 bases, with 18 bases between. Germline V gene lookup returns CDR1 SEHNR and CDR2 FQNEAQ (reference sequence). The CDR3 sequence is 17 residues long. CDR3 protein: CASITSLTVTNTGELFF. The CDR3 DNA sequence: TGTGCCAGCATCACATCCTTGACAGTAACGAACACCGGGGAGCTGTTTTTT.

This clonotype was picked up a small number of times. This chain uses TRBV12-3 or TRBV12-4 with TRBJ2-3, with D perhaps matching TRBD1 (6 bases). The germline V and J ends were trimmed by 6 bases and 4 bases, with 14 bases remaining between them. The CDR3 totals 14 residues. The chain's CDR3 is CASSDRPNSDTQYF. The CDR3, as DNA: TGTGCCAGCAGCGACAGGCCAAATTCAGATACGCAGTATTTT.

The rearrangement joins TRBV3-1 to TRBJ1-6; TRBD1 might be the D (5 bases). The V gene lost 2 bases and the J gene lost 7 bases, with 12 bases spanning the gap. From germline, CDR1 is LGHDT and CDR2 YNNKEL (reference sequence). The length of the CDR3 is 15 residues. The CDR3 sequence is CASSQFAGRNSPLHF. Here the CDR3 DNA reads TGTGCCAGCAGCCAATTCGCAGGGAGGAATTCACCCCTCCACTTT.

Details on this clonotype: This clone may be a read error of a much larger clone one base away. The chain recombines TRBV5-5 with TRBJ2-1, with D tentatively TRBD1 (6 bases). In germline, CDR1 is SGHKS, CDR2 YYEKEE (reference sequence). There are 16 residues in the CDR3. CDR3 residues: CASSLTGLSSYHEQFF. Written as DNA, the CDR3 is TGTGCCAGCAGCTTAACAGGGCTTAGCTCCTACCATGAGCAGTTCTTC.

This clonotype was observed a handful of times. The chain carries TRBV10-3 and TRBJ2-2; 9 bases fit TRBD1. V lost 5 bases to trimming and J lost 1 base; unmatched junction nucleotides: 2. The CDR3 extends over 15 amino acids. Per germline, CDR1 ENHRY and CDR2 SYGVKD. The CDR3 is CAISRDRENTGELFF. The DNA for the CDR3 is TGTGCCATCAGTAGGGACAGGGAGAACACCGGGGAGCTGTTTTTT.

The table lists this clonotype with a few counts. The rearrangement uses TRBV19 and TRBJ2-7; 8 bases fit TRBD2. CDR3 length: 15 amino acids. V trimming: 5 bases; J trimming: 1 base; junction bases outside the gene matches: 7. Germline-derived CDR1 and CDR2 are LNHDA and SQIVND (reference sequence). The DNA of the CDR3 is TGTGCCAGTAGTTACTCCGGGACTAGTTCCTACGAGCAGTACTTC. Translation: CASSYSGTSSYEQYF.

This clonotype came up many times. The CDR3 spells CASSLGGSNYGYTF. The CDR3 DNA sequence: TGTGCCAGCAGCCTAGGGGGGTCTAACTATGGCTACACCTTC. The chain has TRBV12-3 or TRBV12-4 and TRBJ1-2, with D possibly being TRBD1 (6 bases). The CDR3 is made up of 14 amino acids. V dropped 6 bases and J dropped 0 bases, with 11 bases sitting between them.

This clonotype was seen many times. The rearrangement links TRBV18 to TRBJ1-1, with a weak D call TRBD1 (6 bases). Trimming removed 3 bases from V and 5 bases from J, with 16 bases in between. The CDR3 consists of 15 residues. Germline lookup yields CDR1 KGHSH and CDR2 LQKENI. CDR3 residues: CASSPSVGARTEAFF. The CDR3 DNA is TGTGCCAGCTCACCTTCCGTGGGGGCCCGGACTGAAGCTTTCTTT.

The chain recombines TRBV15 with TRBJ1-1; 8 positions match TRBD1. The CDR3 totals 14 residues. V was clipped by 5 bases and J by 6 bases; unmatched bases: 8. Per the germline V gene, CDR1 is LNHNV and CDR2 is YYDKDF (reference sequence). The CDR3 loop reads CATSYDRGRAEAFF. The CDR3 bases are TGTGCCACCAGCTACGACAGGGGCCGGGCTGAAGCTTTCTTT.

By share, this clonotype ranks as large. This chain links TRBV5-4 with TRBJ1-6, with D unclear. Per the germline V gene, CDR1 is SGHNT and CDR2 is YYREEE (reference sequence). V shed 5 bases and J shed 0 bases, with 12 bases lying between them. There are 16 residues in the CDR3. The CDR3 region has the DNA TGTGCCAGCAGGGCCATGAAGGGCTCCTATAATTCACCCCTCCACTTT. It is translated as CASRAMKGSYNSPLHF.

V gene TRBV12-3 or TRBV12-4 combines with J gene TRBJ2-7; D remains unclear. The CDR3 has 13 amino acids. Trimming shortened V by 5 bases and J by 0 bases, and 8 bases separated the two germline ends. The CDR3 loop reads CASSITPSYEQYF. Written as DNA, the CDR3 is TGTGCCAGCAGTATCACTCCCTCCTACGAGCAGTACTTC.

The chain carries TRBV6-1 and TRBJ1-1; D unclear. V lost 5 bases, J lost 6 bases, and 19 bases lay in between. This CDR3 contains 15 residues. Germline V CDR1 and CDR2: MNHNS, SASEGT. In DNA form, the CDR3 reads TGTGCCAGCAGTACCACTTCTCCAGGCAGCTCTGAAGCTTTCTTT. It translates to CASSTTSPGSSEAFF.

The chain is built from TRBV12-3 or TRBV12-4 and TRBJ2-3; the match to TRBD1 covers 8 bases. The CDR3 is made up of 14 amino acids. V gave up 4 bases and J gave up 6 bases; unmatched junction bases: 6. In DNA form, the CDR3 reads TGTGCCAGCAGTTATAGGACAGGGTGGGATACGCAGTATTTT. Amino acids: CASSYRTGWDTQYF.

The rearrangement joins TRBV10-2 to TRBJ2-3, with unresolved D. CDR3 length: 14 residues. V was clipped by 4 bases and J by 4 bases, with 12 bases between them. In germline, CDR1 is WSHSY, CDR2 SAAADI. CDR3 sequence: CASSVQGLADTQYF. As DNA, the CDR3 is TGCGCCAGCAGTGTGCAAGGGCTCGCAGATACGCAGTATTTT.

This chain joins TRBV29-1 and TRBJ1-3, with TRBD1 as a possible D gene (6 bases). V was shortened by 7 bases and J by 1 base, with 11 bases between the two germline ends. This CDR3 spans 13 amino acids. Germline V CDR1 and CDR2: SQVTM, ANQGSEA. CDR3 protein: CSGIQGSGNTIYF. The CDR3 coding sequence is TGCAGCGGGATACAGGGATCTGGAAACACCATATATTTT.

In this sample, this clonotype turned up a few times. Here the CDR3 DNA reads TGCAGTGCTGGAACAGGGGTGCAAGAGACCCAGTACTTC. Translation gives CSAGTGVQETQYF. The chain uses TRBV20-1 and TRBJ2-5; 7 bases match TRBD1. Germline V gene lookup returns CDR1 DFQATT and CDR2 SNEGSKA (reference sequence). CDR3 size: 13 residues. With V trimmed by 5 bases and J by 2 bases, 5 bases remained unmatched.

The genes are TRBV20-1 and TRBJ1-5; a possible D gene is TRBD1 (6 bases). The CDR3 has 14 amino acids. Germline lookup yields CDR1 DFQATT and CDR2 SNEGSKA (reference sequence). V dropped 5 bases and J dropped 4 bases, with 15 bases sitting between them. The CDR3 region has the DNA TGCAGTGCTCGATACGGCAGGGGAAATCAGCCCCAGCATTTT. This sequence encodes CSARYGRGNQPQHF.

J is TRBJ2-6 and V is TRBV6-5; D gene ambiguous. Trimming removed 9 bases at V and 4 bases at J, with 7 bases between. CDR3 length: 12 residues. CDR1 and CDR2 from the germline V gene are MNHEY and SVGAGI. This CDR3 is CASSTGANVLTF. CDR3 nucleotide sequence: TGTGCCAGTAGTACGGGGGCCAACGTCCTGACTTTC.

This clonotype was recorded a few times. The chain links TRBV18 to TRBJ1-5; 9 bases match TRBD1. Germline V CDR1 and CDR2: KGHSH, LQKENI. This CDR3 is 15 amino acids long. V gave up 3 bases and J gave up 7 bases; unmatched junction bases: 7. The CDR3 is CASSPPGQGRQPQHF. The CDR3 region has the DNA TGTGCCAGCTCACCCCCGGGACAGGGAAGACAGCCCCAGCATTTT.

This clonotype has only a few counts. The chain recombines TRBV20-1 with TRBJ2-5; 7 nucleotides line up with TRBD2. Trimming cost V 2 bases and J 6 bases; bases outside gene matches: 3. The germline CDR1 and CDR2 sequences are DFQATT and SNEGSKA (reference sequence). CDR3 length: 12 residues. The CDR3 sequence: CSARRGVKTQYF. CDR3 coding DNA: TGCAGTGCTAGACGGGGGGTGAAGACCCAGTACTTC.

This clonotype has a handful of counts. The chain is built from TRBV9 and TRBJ2-3; TRBD2 matches at 8 bases. CDR3 size: 16 residues. Germline V CDR1 and CDR2: SGDLS, YYNGEE. V was clipped by 1 base and J by 4 bases; unmatched bases: 8. DNA for the CDR3: TGTGCCAGCAGCGTATTGGGACTAGGTATGGCAGATACGCAGTATTTT. It translates to CASSVLGLGMADTQYF.

This clonotype was picked up one time. The V call is TRBV27, the J call TRBJ2-6, with D hard to call. V lost 3 bases and J lost 0, with 6 bases in between. CDR3 length: 15 residues. Germline lookup yields CDR1 MNHEY and CDR2 SMNVEV (reference sequence). The CDR3 DNA is TGTGCCAGCAGTTTCAAAGACTCTGGGGCCAACGTCCTGACTTTC. This encodes CASSFKDSGANVLTF.

As DNA, the CDR3 is TGTGCCAGCAGCTCCACAGGGGGAGAGTCAGGGGAGCTGTTTTTT. It encodes CASSSTGGESGELFF. The V and J genes are TRBV7-3 and TRBJ2-2; 8 bases are a match to TRBD1. Germline trimming cut 4 bases from V and 8 bases from J; bases unmatched to any gene: 9. Germline CDR1 and CDR2: SGHTA and FQGTGA. There are 15 residues in the CDR3.

This clonotype turned up a few times. The chain combines TRBV5-1 with TRBJ2-3, with 9 nucleotides matching TRBD1. V was clipped by 4 bases and J by 4 bases; unmatched bases: 7. The CDR3 loop spans 15 amino acids. Looked up from germline, CDR1 is SGHRS and CDR2 is YFSETQ. In DNA form, the CDR3 reads TGCGCCAGCAGCCATGGACAGGGGATAGCAGATACGCAGTATTTT. Protein sequence: CASSHGQGIADTQYF.

This clonotype was seen only a few times. The V and J genes are TRBV10-2 and TRBJ2-3; TRBD1 is a possible D gene (5 bases). The CDR3 loop spans 15 amino acids. Germline V gene sequence: CDR1 WSHSY, CDR2 SAAADI. The V end lost 3 bases, the J end lost 2 bases, and 12 bases lay between the germline ends. CDR3 amino acids: CASSDNGQFTDTQYF. DNA of the CDR3: TGCGCCAGCAGTGATAACGGACAATTCACAGATACGCAGTATTTT.

In its sample, this clonotype was seen a few times. The V call is TRBV5-1, the J call TRBJ2-7; maybe TRBD1 (6 bases). The germline CDR1 and CDR2 sequences are SGHRS and YFSETQ. The CDR3 runs 16 residues. V was trimmed by 0 bases and J by 4 bases, leaving 17 bases between them. In DNA, the CDR3 is TGCGCCAGCAGCTTGGCCTATCCGGGACATGCTTACGAGCAGTACGTC. It specifies CASSLAYPGHAYEQYV.